Below are 20 T cell receptor beta chains sequenced from a single sample in a study of CD8+CD57+ T cells in acquired aplastic anemia. Profiling of TCR beta VDJ combinations and CDR3 sequences used genomic DNA as template. TCRdb passed the reads through MiXCR, listing each CDR3 protein once. Of 150,000 to 200,000 distinct CDR3 sequences listed, around 45% are singletons. The sequenced material came from sorted CD4+, CD8+, or CD8+CD57+ T cells (not recorded which) from PBMCs. The receptors here all came from a human donor in good health.

V and J are TRBV2 and TRBJ2-3; D gene unclear. V was clipped by 5 bases and J by 1 base, with 13 bases between them. Looked up from germline, CDR1 is SNHLY and CDR2 is FYNNEI. CDR3 size: 15 residues. CDR3 region: CASSPMETGTDTQYF. In DNA, the CDR3 is TGTGCCAGCAGTCCAATGGAAACGGGCACAGATACGCAGTATTTT.

Details on this clonotype: A much larger clone differs by one base, so this may be a read error. The chain is built from TRBV14 and TRBJ2-1; perhaps TRBD2 as D (6 bases). V lost 4 bases and J 9 bases, leaving 19 bases between the germline ends. Germline loops: CDR1 SGHDN, CDR2 FVKESK. The CDR3 spans 15 residues. The CDR3 bases are TGTGCCAGCAGCCGCCTCGGGAGCTGGGGGAGTGAGCAGTTCTTC. This translates into CASSRLGSWGSEQFF.

The chain combines TRBV25-1 with TRBJ2-3, with TRBD2 matching 7 bases. The germline gives CDR1 MGHDK, CDR2 SYGVNS. Trimming cost V 4 bases and J 1 base; bases outside gene matches: 8. This CDR3 has 16 residues. The CDR3 DNA follows: TGTGCCAGCAGTGGTGGACTAGGGTTTGGCACAGATACGCAGTATTTT. Amino acids: CASSGGLGFGTDTQYF.

The CDR3 bases are TGTGCCATCAGTGAGTCCACAGGGGGCGCGGAAAAACTGTTTTTT. As protein: CAISESTGGAEKLFF. The rearrangement joins TRBV10-3 to TRBJ1-4; 9 nucleotides match TRBD1. Germline V gene data show CDR1 as ENHRY and CDR2 as SYGVKD. The junction had 4 bases not matched to a gene; V was cut back by 0 bases and J by 8 bases. This CDR3 is 15 amino acids long.

V is TRBV20-1 and J is TRBJ1-6; D not resolved. Trimming removed 5 bases from V and 8 bases from J, with 10 bases in between. The germline CDR1 and CDR2 sequences are DFQATT and SNEGSKA (reference sequence). This CDR3 has 12 amino acids. The CDR3 nucleotides read TGCAGTGCTGGGAGCCGTGATTCACCCCTCCACTTT. Translation gives CSAGSRDSPLHF.

This rearrangement joins TRBV19 to TRBJ1-5; D not certain. Trimming stripped 2 bases from V and 2 bases from J, with 4 bases between. CDR1 LNHDA and CDR2 SQIVND come from the germline V gene (reference sequence). The CDR3 has 13 residues. The DNA for the CDR3 is TGTGCCAGTAGTATAAAGCGCAATCAGCCCCAGCATTTT. It codes for CASSIKRNQPQHF.

Concerning this clonotype: An end of the junction differs from the germline gene, which may be a read error. The chain is built from TRBV7-2 and TRBJ1-1, with TRBD1 identical over 12 bases. The length of the CDR3 is 15 residues. Germline loops: CDR1 SGHTA, CDR2 FQGNSA. For the CDR3, the DNA is TGTGCCAGCAGCTTTGTATCGGGACAGGGGGCGGAAGCGTTCTTT. Residues: CASSFVSGQGAEAFF.

The gene calls are TRBV5-4 and TRBJ2-1; TRBD2 matches at 8 bases. The CDR3 is made up of 15 amino acids. V shed 4 bases and J 0 bases; nucleotides not matched to a gene: 3. The germline V gene has CDR1 SGHNT and CDR2 YYREEE (reference sequence). CDR3 bases: TGTGCCAGCAGCCGTGGACTAGCCTCCTACAATGAGCAGTTCTTC. Amino acids: CASSRGLASYNEQFF.

In this sample, this clonotype turned up a few times. The chain uses TRBV3-1 and TRBJ1-5, with a tentative D call TRBD1 (6 bases). Trimming removed 2 bases from V and 4 bases from J, with 12 bases in between. This CDR3 region has 15 residues. CDR1 LGHDT and CDR2 YNNKEL come from the germline V gene (reference sequence). CDR3 in DNA: TGTGCCAGCAGCCAAAGGGGGGGAGAGAATCAGCCCCAGCATTTT. Its translation: CASSQRGGENQPQHF.

Worth noting for this clonotype: Possible read error: a much larger clone is one base away. CDR3 in DNA: TGTGCCAGCAGCGTAGCCCCAAACTATGGCCACACCTTC. Translating gives CASSVAPNYGHTF. This chain uses TRBV9 with TRBJ1-2; D gene ambiguous. This CDR3 region has 13 residues. Germline values: CDR1 SGDLS, CDR2 YYNGEE.

V gene TRBV7-8 combines with J gene TRBJ1-2, with D perhaps matching TRBD1 (6 bases). CDR1 is SGHVS, CDR2 FQNEAQ, per germline. V lost 5 bases, J lost 0 bases, and 16 bases lay in between. The CDR3 is 16 amino acids. The DNA for the CDR3 is TGTGCCAGCAGCCTACAGGGCGTGGGAGCTAACTATGGCTACACCTTC. As protein: CASSLQGVGANYGYTF.

The sample holds many counts of this clonotype. J is TRBJ1-5 and V is TRBV6-1; 7 bases are a match to TRBD1. The CDR3 loop spans 14 amino acids. Trimming removed 4 bases from V and 3 bases from J; junction bases left unmatched: 3. Germline CDR1 and CDR2: MNHNS and SASEGT. The CDR3 DNA follows: TGTGCCAGCAGTGCGACAGGGCCCAATCAGCCCCAGCATTTT. It codes for CASSATGPNQPQHF.

V and J are TRBV5-1 and TRBJ2-7; D gene unclear. From germline, CDR1 is SGHRS and CDR2 YFSETQ. V was shortened by 0 bases and J by 7 bases, with 17 bases between the two germline ends. There are 15 residues in the CDR3. CDR3 in amino acids: CASSLVSTSLGEQYF. For the CDR3, the DNA is TGCGCCAGCAGCTTGGTTAGCACGAGCTTGGGGGAGCAGTACTTC.

This clonotype was seen a few times. The chain couples TRBV15 to TRBJ2-2; possible D gene TRBD1, 5 bases. The CDR3 runs to 14 residues. Trimming left V 0 bases short and J 4 bases short, with 6 bases between. The germline gives CDR1 LNHNV, CDR2 YYDKDF (reference sequence). CDR3 sequence: CATSRDRVTGELFF. CDR3 DNA sequence: TGTGCCACCAGCAGAGACAGGGTCACCGGGGAGCTGTTTTTT.

V and J are TRBV7-3 and TRBJ2-1; TRBD2 matches 8 bases. The CDR3 covers 15 residues. The germline V gene has CDR1 SGHTA and CDR2 FQGTGA. V was clipped by 5 bases and J by 4 bases; unmatched bases: 7. The CDR3 nucleotides read TGTGCCAGCAGCCAAGGTAGCGGGGCTTACAATGAGCAGTTCTTC. The encoded protein is CASSQGSGAYNEQFF.

With regard to this clonotype: This may be a read error, as it is one base from a much larger clone. The chain carries TRBV12-3 or TRBV12-4 and TRBJ1-4, with D uncertain. The CDR3 runs 12 residues. The CDR3 DNA reads as TGTGCCAGCGGTTTTGGTAGTGAAAAACTGTTTTTT. It is translated as CASGFGSEKLFF.

This clonotype was seen many times. This chain uses TRBV4-3 with TRBJ1-6; D perhaps matches TRBD1 (5 bases). Trimming cost V 0 bases and J 11 bases, with 14 bases left between them. The germline CDR1 and CDR2 sequences are LGHNA and YSLEER. The CDR3 spans 15 residues. The CDR3 DNA is TGCGCCAGCAGCCAAGACCTTGGTGGGACTACACCCCTCCACTTT. Its translation is CASSQDLGGTTPLHF.

In this sample, this clonotype turned up a few times. This rearrangement joins TRBV2 to TRBJ2-7; a weak D match, TRBD2 (5 bases). CDR3 length equals 14 residues. Germline V lookup: CDR1 SNHLY, CDR2 FYNNEI. V was shortened by 3 bases and J by 3 bases, with 12 bases between the two germline ends. The CDR3 loop is CASSDRSGYYEQYF. In DNA, the CDR3 is TGTGCCAGCAGTGATCGCTCGGGATACTACGAGCAGTACTTC.

There are a few counts of this clonotype. The chain uses TRBV28 and TRBJ2-5; maybe TRBD2 (6 bases). The V end lost 3 bases, the J end lost 5 bases, and 13 bases lay between the germline ends. Germline loops: CDR1 MDHEN, CDR2 SYDVKM. The CDR3 covers 14 residues. The CDR3 reads CASSLGVGRETQYF. The CDR3 DNA is TGTGCCAGCAGTTTGGGGGTTGGGAGGGAGACCCAGTACTTC.

This clonotype was seen a handful of times. The rearrangement uses TRBV5-4 and TRBJ2-3; D is possibly TRBD2 (6 bases). V gave up 0 bases and J gave up 3 bases, with 11 bases separating them. CDR3 length: 15 amino acids. Germline values: CDR1 SGHNT, CDR2 YYREEE (reference sequence). CDR3 DNA sequence: TGTGCCAGCAGCTTGGCCGGGGGTTGGACAGATACGCAGTATTTT. This gives the protein CASSLAGGWTDTQYF.